This T cell receptor (beta chain) was sequenced during a study of early T cells in non-severe SARS-CoV-2 infection. The protocol attached unique molecular identifiers to individual cDNA molecules. TCRdb called the 5' RACE reads again in MiXCR, with one record for every CDR3 protein. The sample has some 82,000 distinct CDR3 sequences; approximately 6% are singletons. The length of the CDR3 is 20 residues. The V gene's germline CDR1 is SGHDT and CDR2 YYEEEE. With V trimmed by 1 base and J by 0 bases, 16 bases remained unmatched. The sequenced sample was whole blood. This receptor was identified in an adult who was a healthcare worker with PCR-confirmed SARS-CoV-2 infection or an uninfected control (not recorded which). This rearrangement joins TRBV5-6 to TRBJ2-4; 7 nucleotides line up with TRBD1. The CDR3 bases are TGTGCCAGCAGCTTGACAGTGGGACAGTGGGGTTCTATAGCCAAAAACATTCAGTACTTC. Translating gives CASSLTVGQWGSIAKNIQYF. The variable domain in full, with the rest retrieved from reference TRBV5-6 and TRBJ2-4, is DAGVTQSPTHLIKTRGQQVTLRCSPKSGHDTVSWYQQALGQGPQFIFQYYEEEERQRGNFPDRFSGHQFPNYSSELNVNALLLGDSALYLCASSLTVGQWGSIAKNIQYFGAGTRLSVL.